This TCR beta chain emerged from a study of human T cells and chemical hapten exposure. Time point here: patch test 1, 2 weeks after DPC sensitization. Treatment here: therapeutic diphenylcyclopropenone sensitization with weekly scalp DPC. Donors, patients with alopecia ranging from 18 to 70 years old and judged suitable for DPC, provided samples. This clonotype has just a few counts. Separate cDNA molecules received unique molecular identifiers, which the library attached to them. TCRdb analysed the RACE reads with MiXCR anew, one entry per CDR3 protein. The data show 350,000 or so distinct CDR3 sequences, with about 7% seen just once and approximately 8.9% held by the top ten. The germline V gene encodes CDR1 MDHEN and CDR2 SYDVKM. The CDR3 is made up of 14 amino acids. Trimming took 2 bases from V and 10 from J, leaving 15 bases between them.

This specimen was whole blood, taken in connection with sensitization to the hapten diphenylcyclopropenone (DPC). V usage is TRBV28 and J usage is TRBJ1-5, with unresolved D. The TCR sequence derives from a woman aged 18-29 years with alopecia areata. Some clones in this sample may be carry-over from other donors' samples. The CDR3 DNA reads TGTGCCAGCAGTTTAGAGCAAAGGTTTGTCCCCCAGCATTTT. Translating it yields CASSLEQRFVPQHF.